This TCR beta chain was recovered during a study of T-cell memory formation after mild COVID-19. General study findings and limits: Some clones that responded turned up in pre-infection memory, which suggests that cross-reactive memory joined in.

Libraries for TCRalpha and TCRbeta carried sample barcodes and unique molecular identifiers via 5'RACE. One entry per CDR3 protein results from TCRdb running MiXCR on the 5' RACE reads. The profile shows approximately 50,000 distinct CDR3 sequences, more than 10% of them singletons. This clonotype occurred many times. The antigen remains unidentified. The source is a man younger than 35 who had mild COVID-19 (a few samples of this study predate the infection). Cell type and time point are not known. The specimen sequenced was PBMCs or a T cell subset sorted from them (not recorded which).

The CDR3 reads CASSDSTSGGDEQFF. Here the CDR3 DNA reads TGTGCCAGCAGTGACTCGACTAGCGGGGGGGATGAGCAGTTCTTC. The chain joins TRBV6-4 to TRBJ2-1, with 14 bases that match TRBD2. After removal of 0 bases from V and 8 bases from J, the junction contained 0 bases not matched to a gene. Germline CDR1 reads MRHNA; CDR2 reads SNTAGT. The length of the CDR3 is 15 residues.